Listed below are T cell receptor beta chains from one sample, sequenced in a study of cytomegalovirus exposure and HLA in healthy donors. TCRdb's copy holds only in-frame clones and misses some; the assay was immunoSEQ multiplex PCR. The sample consists of about 130,000 clones, 75% to 85% of them appearing once. Sequencing input: PBMCs. The receptors shown here come from a man in his thirties or forties in good health and CMV-seronegative. Each CDR3 is given with its conserved first and last residue. Each record gives: J gene, V gene, D gene, clone size, CDR3 DNA, CDR3 protein. The D gene is left open where the match is weak. Only some rows state a clone size, as once, few, many or a class for expanded clones.

TRBJ1-2,TRBV19,TRBD1,-,TGTGCCAGTAGTAGAGCACAGGGGGCGCCGGTCTATGGCTACACCTTC,CASSRAQGAPVYGYTF
TRBJ1-4,TRBV7-9,-,-,TGTGCCAGCAGCTTAAGGCGGGGGGATGAAAAACTGTTTTTT,CASSLRRGDEKLFF
TRBJ2-5,TRBV11-2,-,-,TGTGCCAGCAGCTTCACAGAGGGAGAGACCCAGTACTTC,CASSFTEGETQYF
TRBJ1-2,TRBV21-1,-,-,TGTGCCAGCAGCGGGGGAGGGACAGGGCAAAACTATGGCTACACCTTC,CASSGGGTGQNYGYTF
TRBJ2-7,TRBV5-1,TRBD1,-,TGCGCCAGCAGCTTTGGGTATGGACAGGCTTCCTACGAGCAGTACTTC,CASSFGYGQASYEQYF
TRBJ2-7,TRBV6-5,TRBD2,-,TGTGCCAGCAGTTACGACACGGGGGGCGAGCAGTACTTC,CASSYDTGGEQYF
TRBJ1-3,TRBV28,-,-,TGTGCCAGCAGTTTTCTCCTAAACTCTGGAAACACCATATATTTT,CASSFLLNSGNTIYF
TRBJ2-7,TRBV7-6,TRBD2,-,TGTGCCAGCAGCATATGGACTAGCGGGAGCGATGAGCAGTACTTC,CASSIWTSGSDEQYF
TRBJ2-7,TRBV7-2,TRBD2,-,TGTGCCAGCAGCCTATCTAGCGGTAGCTCCTACGAGCAGTACTTC,CASSLSSGSSYEQYF
TRBJ1-2,TRBV27,-,-,TGTGCCAGCGGTGGGCAGTTCTATGGCTACACCTTC,CASGGQFYGYTF
TRBJ2-7,TRBV29-1,TRBD1,once,TGCAGCGTTGACCCGGGACAGGGTAACGAGCAGTACTTC,CSVDPGQGNEQYF
TRBJ2-5,TRBV19,TRBD1,once,TGTGCCAGTAGTATCAGGGAGACAGGGGCGACCCAGTACTTC,CASSIRETGATQYF
TRBJ1-3,TRBV6-5,TRBD1,-,TGTGCCAGCAGCGGACAGGGAGGAAACACCATATATTTT,CASSGQGGNTIYF
TRBJ2-1,TRBV19,TRBD2,-,TGTGCCAGTACCCGTCGACTAGCGGTAACTAACAATGAGCAGTTCTTC,CASTRRLAVTNNEQFF